This record concerns one TCR beta chain sequence. Its antigen is undetermined. TCRdb reprocessed the 5' RACE reads with MiXCR, giving one entry per CDR3 protein. The sample consists of roughly 180,000 distinct CDR3 sequences, just over 9.5% of them appearing once. This entry comes from a study of CD8 T cells in ankylosing spondylitis. Whole-study results and caveats: Disease-linked clones were found to be CD8+ and relatively rare in peripheral blood. Ankylosing spondylitis blood appeared to carry a characteristic TCR beta motif of several highly homologous variants. Within matched ankylosing spondylitis synovial fluid, disease-linked clones were reportedly significantly enriched.

Trimming removed 0 bases from V and 7 bases from J, with 10 bases in between. The length of the CDR3 is 13 residues. The chain joins TRBV12-3 or TRBV12-4 to TRBJ2-7; weak D call: TRBD2 (5 bases). The material sequenced was blood, either unsorted or a sorted T cell fraction (not recorded which). The TCR originated in a female donor with ankylosing spondylitis or in good health (not recorded which). CDR3 protein: CASSLASGLEQYF. The DNA of the CDR3 is TGTGCCAGCAGTTTAGCGTCCGGACTGGAGCAGTACTTC.